This is a list of T cell receptor beta chains from one sample in a study of a mutant IDH1 vaccine in newly diagnosed glioma. The data were produced by immunoSEQ multiplex PCR, yet TCRdb's version contains in-frame clones alone and is incomplete. Among 30,000 to 40,000 clones listed, 80% to 95% were seen once. The material was PBMCs, obtained from a glioma patient treated with radiotherapy, temozolomide or both. The source of these receptors is a man aged 18 to 30 with glioma. Both conserved end residues are part of each CDR3. D genes are given only for firm matches. Only part of the rows carry a size: once, few, many, or a class if the clone is expanded.

D	V	length	J	size	DNA	CDR3
TRBD1	TRBV18	15	TRBJ1-4	.	TGTGCCAGCTCCCGACAGGGGGCGGCTAATGAAAAACTGTTTTTT	CASSRQGAANEKLFF
.	TRBV5-6	16	TRBJ1-5	.	TGTGCCAGCAGCTTGAGGGGGGGAAGTGGCAATCAGCCCCAGCATTTT	CASSLRGGSGNQPQHF
TRBD1	TRBV9	14	TRBJ1-2	.	TGTGCCAGCAGCGTCGGGACAGTCAACTATGGCTACACCTTC	CASSVGTVNYGYTF
.	TRBV28	16	TRBJ1-5	once	TGTGCCAGCAGCACCCCCCGGACAGCTAGCAATCAGCCCCAGCATTTT	CASSTPRTASNQPQHF
.	TRBV5-6	17	TRBJ2-2	.	TGTGCCAGCAGCTTTGCCGAGGGGGAATGGGACACCGGGGAGCTGTTTTTT	CASSFAEGEWDTGELFF
.	TRBV7-2	14	TRBJ1-1	.	TGTGCCAGCAGCTTGCACGGGTCGAGCACTGAAGCTTTCTTT	CASSLHGSSTEAFF
TRBD1	TRBV4-2	15	TRBJ1-1	.	TGTGCCAGCAGCCAGCCGGGACAGGGAGGCACTGAAGCTTTCTTT	CASSQPGQGGTEAFF
.	TRBV6-5	14	TRBJ2-1	.	TGTGCCAGCAGGCGGCGGGACCTCTACAATGAGCAGTTCTTC	CASRRRDLYNEQFF
.	TRBV7-9	15	TRBJ1-1	.	TGTGCCAGCAGCTCGAACCAGGGCCCGAACACTGAAGCTTTCTTT	CASSSNQGPNTEAFF
.	TRBV7-3	17	TRBJ1-1	.	TGTGCCAGCAGCGGCTTGGGCCAGGGCGGGTTGAGCACTGAAGCTTTCTTT	CASSGLGQGGLSTEAFF
.	TRBV27	12	TRBJ1-2	.	TGTGCCAGTGGGCGCGTAAGTTCTGGCTACACCTTC	CASGRVSSGYTF
TRBD1	TRBV4-1	15	TRBJ2-3	once	TGCGCCAGCAGCCCACAGGGGGCGGGCAGGGATACGCAGTATTTT	CASSPQGAGRDTQYF
.	TRBV30	17	TRBJ1-6	.	TGTGCCTGGAGTGTCGGACAGACGAGCTCCTATAATTCACCCCTCCACTTT	CAWSVGQTSSYNSPLHF
TRBD1	TRBV5-1	14	TRBJ1-4	.	TGCGCCAGCAGCTCTTCCCGGGACAGGGGGAAACTGTTTTTT	CASSSSRDRGKLFF
.	TRBV4-2	14	TRBJ2-2	once	TGTGCCAGCAGCCAGGGAAAGGGGGCCGGGGAGCTGTTTTTT	CASSQGKGAGELFF
.	TRBV6-5	13	TRBJ1-2	once	TGTGCCAGCAGGCTGACACATAACTATGGCTACACCTTC	CASRLTHNYGYTF
.	TRBV28	13	TRBJ1-5	.	TGTGCCAGCAGGCCAGGGATTAGGCAAGCCCAGCATTTT	CASRPGIRQAQHF
TRBD2	TRBV5-1	16	TRBJ2-1	.	TGCGCCAGCAGCCCGGTGGCGGGAGCGGAGAGGGATGAGCAGTTCTTC	CASSPVAGAERDEQFF
.	TRBV28	13	TRBJ1-1	.	TGTGCCAGCAGCCCTACCGAGGTGGGGTTGGCTTTCTTT	CASSPTEVGLAFF
.	TRBV2	13	TRBJ1-1	few	TGTGCCAGCAGGTTGGGAGGGCGGCCTGAAGCTTTCTTT	CASRLGGRPEAFF
.	TRBV15	10	TRBJ1-1	.	TGTGCCACCAGCGGATCAGAAGCTTTCTTT	CATSGSEAFF
.	TRBV20-1	11	TRBJ1-2	once	TGCAGTGCTAGAGTAAAGGGGCGCTACACCTTC	CSARVKGRYTF
TRBD1	TRBV28	14	TRBJ1-2	.	TGTGCCAGCAGTTTGGCAGGGGGGGCCTATGGCTACACCTTC	CASSLAGGAYGYTF
TRBD2	TRBV30	16	TRBJ2-1	.	TGTGCCTGGAGTGGGGCTAGCGGGAGCTCCTACAATGAGCAGTTCTTC	CAWSGASGSSYNEQFF